The subject of this entry is one T cell receptor (gamma chain). No antigen is known for it. A single base separates this from a much larger clone, so it may be a read error. Other DNA sequences in the sample encode the same CDR3. RNA was extracted from the cells and then reverse transcribed. Pooled V-gene forward primers with one constant-region reverse primer generated the CDR3 amplicons by multiplex PCR. TCRdb re-processed the multiplex PCR reads via CATT. The sample consists of over 25,000 gamma-chain clones, about a fifth of them appearing once. Thymocytes were sorted as CD3+ TCRVdelta1+ TCRVdelta2- after alphabeta T cell depletion. The data are from a study of Vδ1+ human thymocytes. Germline loops: CDR1 EGSNGY, CDR2 YDSYNSKV. The junction had 6 bases not matched to a gene; V was cut back by 0 bases and J by 7 bases. The CDR3 runs to 13 residues. Whole-study findings and limits: Bulk repertoire data may be misinterpreted because of unexpected Vdelta2 sequences. Thymic delta-chain repertoires held about 20% Vdelta2 sequences and few Vdelta3, despite high sort purity. Highly polyclonal TRG and TRD repertoires with Gaussian CDR3 length distributions appeared in thymus. TRG sequences recurred across donors, whereas TRD sequences stayed essentially private.

The chain is built from TRGV2 and TRGJ1 or TRGJ2. This receptor was identified in a boy younger than two who had congenital heart surgery. Sequenced sample: Vdelta1+ gamma-delta thymocytes from the thymus. The sample's subset: FACS-sorted CD3+ TCRalphabeta- TCRVdelta1+ TCRVdelta2- thymocytes. CDR3 nucleotides: TGTGCCACCTGGGACGGGCCTGGGTATAAGAAACTCTTT. This sequence encodes CATWDGPGYKKLF.